These 8 T cell receptor beta chains share one sample of origin, sequenced in a study of cytomegalovirus exposure and HLA in healthy donors. Both 60 Vbeta primers and 13 Jbeta primers went into the PCR. Some clones are missing from TCRdb's copy, which holds only in-frame ones; the method was immunoSEQ multiplex PCR. This table has about 170,000 clones, around 76% appearing once. Sequencing used PBMCs. These receptor sequences come from a female donor in good health and CMV-seronegative.

The chain is built from TRBV5-4 and TRBJ1-6; 7 bases line up with TRBD1. CDR3 size: 15 residues. Germline CDR1 reads SGHNT; CDR2 reads YYREEE (reference sequence). V lost 0 bases and J lost 8; bases outside the gene matches: 5. CDR3 region: CASSLGAGGDSPLHF. For the CDR3, the DNA is TGTGCCAGCAGCTTGGGAGCAGGGGGAGATTCACCCCTCCACTTT.

V gene TRBV5-1 combines with J gene TRBJ1-5, with 10 bases fitting TRBD1. Per germline, CDR1 SGHRS and CDR2 YFSETQ. V lost 0 bases, J lost 3 bases, and 6 bases stayed unmatched. The CDR3 is 17 amino acids. The CDR3 DNA is TGCGCCAGCAGCTTGGGTCCTGGGACAGGGGACAATCAGCCCCAGCATTTT. This codes for CASSLGPGTGDNQPQHF. Combining the CDR3 with reference TRBV5-1 and TRBJ1-5 gives the whole variable domain KAGVTQTPRYLIKTRGQQVTLSCSPISGHRSVSWYQQTPGQGLQFLFEYFSETQRNKGNFPGRFSGRQFSNSRSEMNVSTLELGDSALYLCASSLGPGTGDNQPQHFGDGTRLSIL.

The J gene is TRBJ2-5, the V gene TRBV12-5; 7 nucleotides agree with TRBD2. CDR1 is LGHNT and CDR2 is FRNRAP in the germline V gene. The junction had 6 bases not matched to a gene; V was cut back by 1 base and J by 7 bases. The CDR3 totals 14 residues. The CDR3: CASGLGGGRGTQYF. DNA for the CDR3: TGTGCTAGTGGTTTGGGGGGTGGGAGGGGGACCCAGTACTTC.

This chain joins TRBV11-2 and TRBJ2-7; the match to TRBD2 covers 7 bases. This CDR3 has 14 amino acids. The junction had 7 bases not matched to a gene; V was cut back by 7 bases and J by 1 base. CDR1 and CDR2 from the germline V gene are SGHAT and FQNNGV. DNA for the CDR3: TGTGCCAGCAAAAATAGCGGGTCTTCCTACGAGCAGTACTTC. Translation: CASKNSGSSYEQYF.

The chain links TRBV18 to TRBJ1-1, with a tentative D call TRBD1 (5 bases). The germline gives CDR1 KGHSH, CDR2 LQKENI. Trimming removed 3 bases from V and 5 bases from J, with 10 bases in between. The CDR3 consists of 13 residues. CDR3 amino acids: CASSPLKGTEAFF. CDR3 sequence (DNA): TGTGCCAGCTCACCCCTTAAGGGGACTGAAGCTTTCTTT. The entire variable domain, with the rest obtained from reference TRBV18 and TRBJ1-1, is as follows: NAGVMQNPRHLVRRRGQEARLRCSPMKGHSHVYWYRQLPEEGLKFMVYLQKENIIDESGMPKERFSAEFPKEGPSILRIQQVVRGDSAAYFCASSPLKGTEAFFGQGTRLTVV.

This sequence joins TRBV5-1 and TRBJ2-1, with 13 positions matching TRBD2. Trimming removed 3 bases from V and 7 bases from J; junction bases left unmatched: 7. Per the germline V gene, CDR1 is SGHRS and CDR2 is YFSETQ. This CDR3 has 16 amino acids. The CDR3 DNA reads TGCGCCAGCAGCTCCGGACTAGCGGGAGTGGGTAATGAGCAGTTCTTC. Residues: CASSSGLAGVGNEQFF.

The chain carries TRBV27 and TRBJ1-1; D is unresolved. Germline CDR1 is MNHEY and CDR2 is SMNVEV (reference sequence). The ends were cut back, 8 bases at V and 1 base at J, with 8 bases in the middle. The CDR3 covers 12 residues. CDR3 amino acids: CASLRTNTEAFF. The CDR3 region has the DNA TGTGCCAGCCTCAGAACGAACACTGAAGCTTTCTTT.

This CDR3 reads CASSVEAGVDTEAFF. As DNA, the CDR3 is TGTGCCAGCAGCGTAGAGGCAGGGGTGGACACTGAAGCTTTCTTT. This rearrangement joins TRBV9 to TRBJ1-1; TRBD1 is a possible D gene (6 bases). The CDR3 loop spans 15 amino acids. Germline lookup yields CDR1 SGDLS and CDR2 YYNGEE. With 0 bases removed from V and 3 bases from J, the gap between germline ends came to 12 bases.